This T cell receptor beta chain derives from a study of blood T cell repertoires in COVID-19. Study information: The cDNA or gDNA used as material had been derived from T cells, B-cell-depleted T cells, or PBMCs.

There are 15 residues in the CDR3. Trimming shortened V by 6 bases and J by 0 bases, and 9 bases separated the two germline ends. Germline loops: CDR1 LNHDA, CDR2 SQIVND (reference sequence). In the original analysis: Nucleated cell counts were estimated from reference gene primer amplification. The protocol was immunoSEQ multiplex PCR, while the TCRdb copy is restricted to in-frame clones and leaves out a portion. V and J calls and clone size are as listed in that table; D and trimming were resolved from the DNA. The sample shows roughly 160,000 clones, almost 85% of them seen only once. Patients from Seattle were sampled longitudinally, starting during active infection.

V and J are TRBV19 and TRBJ2-6, with unresolved D. Sequenced input: peripheral blood. The clonotype originates from a woman older than 75 with COVID-19, enrolled during active disease. CDR3 region: CASSPGHSGANVLTF. The CDR3 DNA is TGTGCCAGTAGCCCGGGTCACTCTGGGGCCAACGTCCTGACTTTC.